The clone carrying this T cell receptor (beta chain) was recorded only once. The record originates from a study of blood T cell repertoires in COVID-19. This table comes from immunoSEQ multiplex PCR, and its TCRdb copy is limited to in-frame clones, with some not included. The table has fewer than 700,000 clones, roughly nine tenths seen once. This CDR3 comprises 15 residues. The germline gives CDR1 LGHNT, CDR2 FRNRAP. V lost 1 base and J 5 bases, leaving 14 bases between the germline ends. The sequence was obtained from a woman in her fifties or sixties with COVID-19, enrolled during active disease. The sequenced sample was peripheral blood. The chain is built from TRBV12-5 and TRBJ1-1; D is uncertain. CDR3 residues: CASGLGTGTGTEAFF. The CDR3 region has the DNA TGTGCTAGTGGTTTGGGTACGGGTACGGGAACTGAAGCTTTCTTT. Together with reference TRBV12-5 and TRBJ1-1, the CDR3 gives the full variable domain: DARVTQTPRHKVTEMGQEVTMRCQPILGHNTVFWYRQTMMQGLELLAYFRNRAPLDDSGMPKDRFSAEMPDATLATLKIQPSEPRDSAVYFCASGLGTGTGTEAFFGQGTRLTVV.